Listed below are T cell receptor beta chains from one sample, sequenced in a study of T cells in Graves' hyperthyroidism and ophthalmopathy. TCRdb ran MiXCR on the multiplex PCR reads and lists one entry per CDR3 protein. Of 500,000 to 600,000 distinct CDR3 sequences in the sample, over 35% were seen once. The material sequenced was peripheral blood or thyroid tissue (not recorded which). These TCRs come from an adult woman with Graves' disease, either hyperthyroidism or ophthalmopathy (not recorded which). The CDR3 runs from the conserved cysteine through the conserved F or W. The order of the fields is J gene, D gene, V gene, clone size, CDR3 DNA, CDR3 protein. D genes are given only for firm matches. Clone size is stated in some rows and not others, as once, few, many or a class when expanded.

>TRBJ2-6|TRBD2|TRBV7-8|few
TGTGCCAGCAGCTTATTGACTAGCGGGAGTGATGGGGCCAACGTCCTGACTTTC
CASSLLTSGSDGANVLTF
>TRBJ2-7|TRBD1|TRBV13|many
TGTGCCAGCAGTGTCCGGGACAGGACCTACGAGCAGTACTTC
CASSVRDRTYEQYF
>TRBJ2-2|TRBD2|TRBV7-6|-
TGTGCCAGCAGCCGAGCGGGAGAAGGGACCGGGGAGCTGTTTTTT
CASSRAGEGTGELFF
>TRBJ2-5|TRBD2|TRBV10-3|once
TGTGCCATCAGTGAGGAGGGGACTAGCGGGGGGGAGACCCAGTACTTC
CAISEEGTSGGETQYF
>TRBJ2-2|TRBD1|TRBV14|many
TGTGCCAGCAGCCACCGGACAGGGGAAGGCACCGGGGAGCTGTTTTTT
CASSHRTGEGTGELFF
>TRBJ2-7|TRBD1|TRBV25-1|-
TGTGCCAGCGGGACAGGGGTCCACGAGCAGTACTTC
CASGTGVHEQYF
>TRBJ2-5|TRBD2|TRBV25-1|-
TGTGCCAGCAGGAATAGACTAGCGGGAGAAGAGACCCAGTACTTC
CASRNRLAGEETQYF
>TRBJ1-1|TRBD1|TRBV20-1|many
TGCAGTGCTAGCAGAGGGGATCAGGGGGCTGAAGCTTTCTTT
CSASRGDQGAEAFF
>TRBJ1-1|-|TRBV4-3|many
TGCGCCAGCAGCCAAGACCGACAGTTGAACACTGAAGCTTTCTTT
CASSQDRQLNTEAFF
>TRBJ2-1|-|TRBV5-6|-
TGTGCCAGCAGAAACCGGAGGGGGAATGAGCAGTTCTTC
CASRNRRGNEQFF
>TRBJ2-7|-|TRBV29-1|few
TGCAGCGTTGATGGGGAACAGGGCCACGAGCAGTACTTC
CSVDGEQGHEQYF
>TRBJ2-7|-|TRBV5-6|many
TGTGCCAGCAGCCGTCAGGGGTTGTACTACGAGCAGTACTTC
CASSRQGLYYEQYF
>TRBJ2-1|TRBD2|TRBV29-1|-
TGCAGCGTTGCTAGCGGGAGGGCCGGCAATGAGCAGTTCTTC
CSVASGRAGNEQFF
>TRBJ2-5|-|TRBV7-9|-
TGTGCCAGCAGCTTGAGTGGATGGAGGCTCCAAGAGACCCAGTACTTC
CASSLSGWRLQETQYF
>TRBJ2-7|-|TRBV10-3|-
TGTGCCATCAGTGAGACCGGGTTTGGCTACGAGCAGTACTTC
CAISETGFGYEQYF
>TRBJ2-7|-|TRBV7-8|few
TGTGCCAGCGGACATCCTTACGTGCAGTACTTC
CASGHPYVQYF
>TRBJ1-1|-|TRBV9|-
TGTGCCAGCAGCGTTAGGGTACGTGGCACTGAAGCTTTCTTT
CASSVRVRGTEAFF
>TRBJ1-2|-|TRBV10-3|many
TGTGCCATCAGTGAGCCCGACAGAGCCTATGGCTACACCTTC
CAISEPDRAYGYTF
>TRBJ2-7|TRBD2|TRBV29-1|-
TGCAGCGTCATGCAGCGGCGGGAGGCCGCCTACGAGCAGTACTTC
CSVMQRREAAYEQYF
>TRBJ1-1|-|TRBV29-1|many
TGCAGTGCCACAGAGGATACGGATGAAGCTTTCTTT
CSATEDTDEAFF
>TRBJ2-7|-|TRBV7-9|-
TGTGCCAGCAGCCTCAGCCCAGGGTGGGACTACGAGCAGTACTTC
CASSLSPGWDYEQYF
>TRBJ2-7|-|TRBV18|-
TGTGCCAGCTCACCCTCCGAGCAGTACTTC
CASSPSEQYF
>TRBJ2-5|-|TRBV20-1|many
TGCAGTGCCACACCTGGCCTGGAGACCCAGTACTTC
CSATPGLETQYF
>TRBJ1-3|TRBD1|TRBV29-1|-
TGCAGCGTAGCGACAGGGGCTGGCGGAAACACCATATATTTT
CSVATGAGGNTIYF
>TRBJ1-2|-|TRBV5-1|-
TGCGCCAGCAGCTTGGCGGGGAGTCCAAGGGTCGGCTACACCTTC
CASSLAGSPRVGYTF
>TRBJ1-5|-|TRBV12-3/TRBV12-4|few
TGTGCCAGCAGACTAGGGTATAGCAATCAGCCCCAGCATTTT
CASRLGYSNQPQHF
>TRBJ1-6|-|TRBV28|-
TGTGCCAGCAGTTTGGGGATAAGTATGAGTTCACCCCTCCACTTT
CASSLGISMSSPLHF
>TRBJ1-2|TRBD1|TRBV13|-
TGTGCCAGCAGCTTCTCGACAGGGACGCAAGGCTACACCTTC
CASSFSTGTQGYTF
>TRBJ1-2|-|TRBV5-1|-
TGCGCCAGCAGCTTGGCCGTTGGAGATGGCTACACCTTC
CASSLAVGDGYTF